One and the same sample provided the 10 T cell receptor beta chains below, sequenced in a study of T cell responses to AZD1222 COVID-19 vaccine (dated by TCRdb to the early 2020s). Library method: the immunoSEQ multiplex PCR assay. In its TCRdb copy, this immuneACCESS table keeps in-frame sequences only and misses some clones. Where compared with another copy, unresolved V genes explain less than half of these, and the others have no known cause. The sample profile shows roughly 180,000 clones; around 93% of them were found once. The ten biggest clones cover 1.5% to 2% of the sample. The time point label of this sample denotes: baseline before first vaccination. Sequencing was performed on peripheral blood, taken on day 0 of AZD1222 vaccination. These receptors came from an adult in good health.

The CDR3 DNA reads TGTGCCAGTAGTATAAGGGAGACAGGGGGCGAGCAGTACTTC. Its translation is CASSIRETGGEQYF. The chain joins TRBV19 to TRBJ2-7; TRBD1 agrees at 9 bases. Trimming took 2 bases from V and 6 from J; bases not matched to a gene: 5. This CDR3 contains 14 residues. CDR1 is LNHDA and CDR2 is SQIVND in the germline V gene (reference sequence).

This clone was detected a few times. The gene calls are TRBV7-9 and TRBJ1-1; D remains unclear. With 1 base removed from V and 0 bases from J, the gap between germline ends came to 3 bases. The CDR3 is 13 residues long. Germline assignment: CDR1 SEHNR and CDR2 FQNEAQ (reference sequence). CDR3 loop: CASSLEVNTEAFF. CDR3 in DNA: TGTGCCAGCAGCTTAGAGGTGAACACTGAAGCTTTCTTT.

V gene TRBV15 combines with J gene TRBJ2-7, with 7 bases that match TRBD1. The CDR3 sequence is 14 residues long. Germline CDR1 is LNHNV and CDR2 is YYDKDF (reference sequence). V gave up 3 bases and J gave up 2 bases; unmatched junction bases: 4. As DNA, the CDR3 is TGTGCCACCAGCAGTGACAGGGAAACCTACGAGCAGTACTTC. Protein: CATSSDRETYEQYF.

Points on this clone: The sample contains more than one DNA sequence encoding this CDR3. The chain is built from TRBV6-5 and TRBJ1-1; possibly TRBD1 for D (5 bases). Germline values: CDR1 MNHEY, CDR2 SVGAGI. This CDR3 spans 14 amino acids. V lost 5 bases and J lost 0, with 10 bases in between. In DNA form, the CDR3 reads TGTGCCAGCAGTCGGGACGGGATGAACACTGAAGCTTTCTTT. It is translated as CASSRDGMNTEAFF.

The chain couples TRBV28 to TRBJ1-1; D perhaps matches TRBD1 (5 bases). CDR3 length: 14 residues. V lost 6 bases to trimming and J lost 0 bases, with 11 bases between them. CDR1 is MDHEN and CDR2 is SYDVKM in the germline V gene. CDR3 bases: TGTGCCAGCAGGCTATCACAGGTGAACACTGAAGCTTTCTTT. This translates into CASRLSQVNTEAFF. Full variable domain (remainder filled in from reference TRBV28 and TRBJ1-1): DVKVTQSSRYLVKRTGEKVFLECVQDMDHENMFWYRQDPGLGLRLIYFSYDVKMKEKGDIPEGYSVSREKKERFSLILESASTNQTSMYLCASRLSQVNTEAFFGQGTRLTVV.

The J gene is TRBJ1-1, the V gene TRBV10-2; a weak D match, TRBD1 (5 bases). Trimming took 2 bases from V and 11 from J, leaving 12 bases between them. The CDR3 extends over 12 amino acids. The germline V gene has CDR1 WSHSY and CDR2 SAAADI. The CDR3 coding sequence is TGCGCCAGCAGTGAGGGGGCGCGGGTCGCTTTCTTT. Residues: CASSEGARVAFF.

The chain has TRBV19 and TRBJ2-1, with 8 bases aligning to TRBD2. The V segment lost 6 bases and the J segment 8 bases; nucleotides outside the gene matches: 9. CDR3 length: 14 amino acids. Germline-derived CDR1 and CDR2 are LNHDA and SQIVND (reference sequence). The CDR3 coding sequence is TGTGCCAGTAGGGGACTAGTGGACGGGGATGAGCAGTTCTTC. Its protein product is CASRGLVDGDEQFF. Full variable domain (missing parts from reference TRBV19 and TRBJ2-1): DGGITQSPKYLFRKEGQNVTLSCEQNLNHDAMYWYRQDPGQGLRLIYYSQIVNDFQKGDIAEGYSVSREKKESFPLTVTSAQKNPTAFYLCASRGLVDGDEQFFGPGTRLTVL.

Points on this clone: Distinct nucleotide sequences in the sample also encode this CDR3. CDR3 sequence: CASSPGTVGNTIYF. The CDR3 nucleotides read TGTGCCAGCAGCCCCGGGACTGTCGGTAACACCATATATTTT. The chain has TRBV7-2 and TRBJ1-3, with TRBD1 as a possible D gene (5 bases). Germline V gene lookup returns CDR1 SGHTA and CDR2 FQGNSA. V was trimmed by 5 bases and J by 7 bases, leaving 15 bases between them. The CDR3 consists of 14 residues.

This rearrangement joins TRBV4-1 to TRBJ2-7; D unresolved. This CDR3 is built from 13 residues. V lost 0 bases and J lost 2, with 5 bases in between. Germline CDR1 reads MGHRA; CDR2 reads YSYEKL. Here the CDR3 reads CASSQDSTYEQYF. CDR3 coding DNA: TGCGCCAGCAGCCAAGATTCCACCTACGAGCAGTACTTC.

The chain uses TRBV27 and TRBJ1-3; 10 positions match TRBD1. V was pared by 2 bases and J by 8 bases, with 3 bases of the junction left unmatched. The length of the CDR3 is 14 residues. CDR1 and CDR2 from the germline V gene are MNHEY and SMNVEV (reference sequence). The CDR3 DNA reads TGTGCCAGCAGTTTAGGGACAGGGGCATACACCATATATTTT. Amino acids: CASSLGTGAYTIYF.